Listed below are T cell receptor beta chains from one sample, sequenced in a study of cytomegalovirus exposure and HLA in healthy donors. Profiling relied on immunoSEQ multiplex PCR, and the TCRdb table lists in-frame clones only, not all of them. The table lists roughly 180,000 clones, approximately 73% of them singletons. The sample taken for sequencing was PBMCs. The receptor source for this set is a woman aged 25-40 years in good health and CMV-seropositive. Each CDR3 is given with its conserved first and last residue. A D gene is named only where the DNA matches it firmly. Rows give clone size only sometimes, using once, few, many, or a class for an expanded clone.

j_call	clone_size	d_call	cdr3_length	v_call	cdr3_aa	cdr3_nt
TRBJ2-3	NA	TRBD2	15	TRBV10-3	CAASSSGGLGDTQYF	TGTGCCGCATCGTCTAGCGGGGGGCTGGGGGATACGCAGTATTTT
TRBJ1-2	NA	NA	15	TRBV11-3	CASSYRGLGNYGYTF	TGTGCCAGCAGCTACCGGGGACTAGGGAACTATGGCTACACCTTC
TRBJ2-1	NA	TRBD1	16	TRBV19	CASSLRTGPPNNEQFF	TGTGCCAGTAGTCTCCGGACAGGGCCACCAAACAATGAGCAGTTCTTC
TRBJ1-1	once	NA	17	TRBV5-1	CASSFRSSEVLNTEAFF	TGCGCCAGCAGCTTCCGGTCCAGCGAGGTGTTGAACACTGAAGCTTTCTTT
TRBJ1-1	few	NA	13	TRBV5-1	CASSLGPNTEAFF	TGCGCCAGCAGCTTGGGGCCGAACACTGAAGCTTTCTTT
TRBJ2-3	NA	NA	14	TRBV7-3	CASSLGGGASTQYF	TGTGCCAGCAGCTTGGGAGGGGGGGCCTCCACGCAGTATTTT
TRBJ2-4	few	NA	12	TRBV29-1	CSVEGGQNIQYF	TGCAGCGTGGAGGGGGGACAGAACATTCAGTACTTC
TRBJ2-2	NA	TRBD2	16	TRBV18	CASSPAGGRNTGELFF	TGTGCCAGCTCACCGGCGGGGGGCCGGAACACCGGGGAGCTGTTTTTT
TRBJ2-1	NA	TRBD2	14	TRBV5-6	CASSPGTSSHEQFF	TGTGCCAGCAGCCCCGGGACTAGCAGCCATGAGCAGTTCTTC
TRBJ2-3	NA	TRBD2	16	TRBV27	CASSLWGGLVADTQYF	TGTGCCAGCAGTTTATGGGGGGGACTAGTGGCAGATACGCAGTATTTT
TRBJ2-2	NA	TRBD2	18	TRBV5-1	CASSFGSGEFANTGELFF	TGCGCCAGCAGCTTCGGTAGCGGGGAGTTCGCGAACACCGGGGAGCTGTTTTTT
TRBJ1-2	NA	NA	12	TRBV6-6	CASLGGGLGFRF	TGTGCCAGCCTTGGCGGGGGGCTCGGTTTCCGCTTC
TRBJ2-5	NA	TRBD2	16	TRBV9	CASSNQGLAGLETQYF	TGTGCCAGCAGCAACCAGGGACTAGCGGGGTTAGAGACCCAGTACTTC
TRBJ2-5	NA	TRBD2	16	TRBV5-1	CASSRAPGLGGETQYF	TGCGCCAGCAGCAGGGCCCCGGGCCTCGGGGGGGAGACCCAGTACTTC
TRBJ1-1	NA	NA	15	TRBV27	CASSGGEGLNTEAFF	TGTGCCAGCAGCGGGGGGGAGGGGTTGAACACTGAAGCTTTCTTT
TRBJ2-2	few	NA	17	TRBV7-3	CASSLLPRGLNTGELFF	TGTGCCAGCAGCCTCCTCCCGCGGGGCTTAAACACCGGGGAGCTGTTTTTT
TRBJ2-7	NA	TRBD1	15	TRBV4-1	CASSQGPGQGDEQYF	TGCGCCAGCAGCCAAGGACCGGGACAGGGAGACGAGCAGTACTTC
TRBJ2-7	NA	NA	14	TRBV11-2	CASKFGGSSGEQYF	TGTGCCAGCAAGTTCGGCGGGTCTTCGGGAGAGCAGTACTTC
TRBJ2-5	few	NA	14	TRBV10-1	CASSERQLGETQYF	TGCGCCAGCAGTGAGCGTCAGTTGGGCGAGACCCAGTACTTC
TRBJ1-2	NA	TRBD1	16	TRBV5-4	CASSYPGTGGFYGYTF	TGTGCCAGCAGCTATCCCGGGACAGGGGGCTTCTATGGCTACACCTTC
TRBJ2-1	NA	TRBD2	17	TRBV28	CASSFLLQAGGRNEQFF	TGTGCCAGCAGTTTTCTCCTCCAAGCGGGGGGACGCAATGAGCAGTTCTTC
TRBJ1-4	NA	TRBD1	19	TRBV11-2	CASSFSLTGGGTANEKLFF	TGTGCCAGCAGCTTTTCCCTGACAGGGGGCGGTACGGCTAATGAAAAACTGTTTTTT
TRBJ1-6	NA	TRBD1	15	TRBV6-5	CASSKGQAADSPLHF	TGTGCCAGCAGTAAGGGACAGGCGGCTGATTCACCCCTCCACTTT
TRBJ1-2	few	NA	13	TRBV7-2	CASRLPANYGYTF	TGTGCCAGCAGGTTACCCGCTAACTATGGCTACACCTTC
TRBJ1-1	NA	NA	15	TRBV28	CASSSHRTVNTEAFF	TGTGCCAGCAGTTCCCATAGGACAGTTAACACTGAAGCTTTCTTT
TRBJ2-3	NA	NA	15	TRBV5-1	CASSLGGPGTDTQYF	TGCGCCAGCAGCTTGGGAGGGCCGGGGACAGATACGCAGTATTTT
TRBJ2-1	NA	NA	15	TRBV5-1	CASSLEASIDNEQFF	TGCGCCAGCAGCTTGGAGGCTAGTATCGACAATGAGCAGTTCTTC
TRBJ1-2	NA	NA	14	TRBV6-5	CASSSTDSFYGYTF	TGTGCCAGCAGTAGCACGGACAGCTTCTATGGCTACACCTTC